The present T cell receptor beta chain was sequenced within a study of regulatory T cells in long-lasting Graves disease. Whole-study findings and limits: Persistent cases of Graves' showed reduced TCR diversity relative to newly diagnosed patients.

To make TCR beta libraries, researchers used iRepertoire HTBI primers and Arm-PCR of CDR3 regions. TCRdb re-derived calls from the multiplex PCR reads in MiXCR, one entry per CDR3 protein. The table has about 470,000 distinct CDR3 sequences, 20% to 25% seen once. Per germline, CDR1 MNHEY and CDR2 SMNVEV (reference sequence). This CDR3 comprises 15 residues. V was clipped by 4 bases and J by 15 bases, with 25 bases between them. Concerning this clonotype: No antigen is known for it.

The sample's time point: persistent/refractory GD, antithyroid drugs over 5 years with positive TRAb. The TCR library was made from RNA extracted from PBMCs. The guidelines of the American Thyroid Association were the basis for diagnosing Graves' disease. All patients originated from an endocrinology department located in Xi'an, China. The rearrangement links TRBV27 to TRBJ2-1; D possibly corresponds to TRBD2 (5 bases). The sample here was peripheral blood mononuclear cells (PBMCs), taken when the disease was refractory, from a patient treated with antithyroid drugs. The source is a female donor with Graves disease. CDR3 loop: CASSSSLTSGKVWFF. The CDR3 nucleotides read TGTGCCAGCAGTTCCTCCCTAACCTCCGGGAAGGTGTGGTTCTTC.